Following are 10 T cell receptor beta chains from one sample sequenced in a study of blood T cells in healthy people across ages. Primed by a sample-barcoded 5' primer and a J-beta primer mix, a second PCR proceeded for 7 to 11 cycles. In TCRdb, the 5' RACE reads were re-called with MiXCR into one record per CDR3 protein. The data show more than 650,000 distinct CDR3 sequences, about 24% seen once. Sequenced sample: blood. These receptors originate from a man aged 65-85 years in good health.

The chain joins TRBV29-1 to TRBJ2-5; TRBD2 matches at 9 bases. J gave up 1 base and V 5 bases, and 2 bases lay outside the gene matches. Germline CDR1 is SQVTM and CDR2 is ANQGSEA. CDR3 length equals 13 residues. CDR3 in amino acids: CSVSGRSQETQYF. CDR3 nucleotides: TGCAGCGTTAGCGGGAGGTCCCAAGAGACCCAGTACTTC.

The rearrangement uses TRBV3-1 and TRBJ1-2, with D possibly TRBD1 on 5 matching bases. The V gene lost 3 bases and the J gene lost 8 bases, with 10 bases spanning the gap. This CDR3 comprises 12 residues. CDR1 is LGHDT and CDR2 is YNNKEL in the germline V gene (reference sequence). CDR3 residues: CASSHWDGGYTF. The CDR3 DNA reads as TGTGCCAGCAGCCATTGGGACGGCGGCTACACCTTC.

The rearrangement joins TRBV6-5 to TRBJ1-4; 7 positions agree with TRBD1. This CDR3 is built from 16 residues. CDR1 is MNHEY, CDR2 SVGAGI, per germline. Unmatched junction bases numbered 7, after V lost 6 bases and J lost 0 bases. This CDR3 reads CASSKGDSPTNEKLFF. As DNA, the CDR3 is TGTGCCAGCAGCAAGGGGGACAGCCCAACTAATGAAAAACTGTTTTTT.

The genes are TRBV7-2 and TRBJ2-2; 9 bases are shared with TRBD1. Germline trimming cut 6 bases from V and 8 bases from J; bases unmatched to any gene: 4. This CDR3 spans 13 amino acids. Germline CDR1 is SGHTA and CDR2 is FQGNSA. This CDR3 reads CASRGQGYGELFF. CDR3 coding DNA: TGTGCCAGCAGGGGACAGGGATATGGGGAGCTGTTTTTT.

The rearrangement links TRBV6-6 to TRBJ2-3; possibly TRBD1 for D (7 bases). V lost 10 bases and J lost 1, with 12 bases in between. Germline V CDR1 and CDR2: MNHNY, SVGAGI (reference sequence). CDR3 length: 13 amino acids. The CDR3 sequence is CAIAGQRTDTQYF. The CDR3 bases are TGTGCCATCGCGGGACAGCGCACAGATACGCAGTATTTT.

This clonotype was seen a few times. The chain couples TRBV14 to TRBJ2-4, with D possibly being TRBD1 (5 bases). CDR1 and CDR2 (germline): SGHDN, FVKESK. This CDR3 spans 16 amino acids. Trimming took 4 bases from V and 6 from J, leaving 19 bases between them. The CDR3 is CASSPTTGIRRNIQYF. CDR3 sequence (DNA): TGTGCCAGCAGCCCCACCACAGGAATTCGTCGAAACATTCAGTACTTC.

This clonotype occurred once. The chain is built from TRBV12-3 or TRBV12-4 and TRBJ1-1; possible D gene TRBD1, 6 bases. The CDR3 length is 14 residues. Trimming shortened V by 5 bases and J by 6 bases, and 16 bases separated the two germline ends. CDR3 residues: CASSPSGGASEAFF. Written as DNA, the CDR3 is TGTGCCAGCAGTCCATCCGGGGGCGCGTCTGAAGCTTTCTTT.

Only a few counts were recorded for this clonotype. DNA of the CDR3: TGTGCCAGCAGCTTACCCAGGAACATGGGAAACACCATATATTTT. It yields the protein CASSLPRNMGNTIYF. The V gene is TRBV11-2, the J gene TRBJ1-3; no firm D call. Trimming pared 2 bases from V and 4 bases from J, leaving 12 bases between. In germline, CDR1 is SGHAT, CDR2 FQNNGV. This CDR3 spans 15 amino acids.

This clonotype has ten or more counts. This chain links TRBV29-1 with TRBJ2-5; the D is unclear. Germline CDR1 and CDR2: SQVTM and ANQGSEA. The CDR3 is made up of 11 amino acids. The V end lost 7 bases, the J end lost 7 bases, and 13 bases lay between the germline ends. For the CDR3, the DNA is TGCAGCGCCGTATGGGGTGGGACCCAGTACTTC. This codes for CSAVWGGTQYF.

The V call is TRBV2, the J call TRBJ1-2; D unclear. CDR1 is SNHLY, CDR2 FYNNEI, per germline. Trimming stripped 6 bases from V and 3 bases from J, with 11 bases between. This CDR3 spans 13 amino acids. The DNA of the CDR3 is TGTGCCAGCAGGGACGATCGTTACTATGGCTACACCTTC. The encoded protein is CASRDDRYYGYTF.